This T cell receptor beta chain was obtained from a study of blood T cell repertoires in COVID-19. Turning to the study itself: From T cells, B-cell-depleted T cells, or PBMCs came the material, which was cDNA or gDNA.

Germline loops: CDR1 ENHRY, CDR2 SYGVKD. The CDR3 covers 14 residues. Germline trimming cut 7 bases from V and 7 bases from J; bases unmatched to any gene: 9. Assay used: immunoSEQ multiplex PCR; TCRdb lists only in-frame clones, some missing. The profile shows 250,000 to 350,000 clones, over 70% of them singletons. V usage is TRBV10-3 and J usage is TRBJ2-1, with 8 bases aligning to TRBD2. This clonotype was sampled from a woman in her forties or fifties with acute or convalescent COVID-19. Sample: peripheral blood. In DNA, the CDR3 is TGTGCCATCATGGAGACTAGCGATAAGAATGAGCAGTTCTTC. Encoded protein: CAIMETSDKNEQFF.